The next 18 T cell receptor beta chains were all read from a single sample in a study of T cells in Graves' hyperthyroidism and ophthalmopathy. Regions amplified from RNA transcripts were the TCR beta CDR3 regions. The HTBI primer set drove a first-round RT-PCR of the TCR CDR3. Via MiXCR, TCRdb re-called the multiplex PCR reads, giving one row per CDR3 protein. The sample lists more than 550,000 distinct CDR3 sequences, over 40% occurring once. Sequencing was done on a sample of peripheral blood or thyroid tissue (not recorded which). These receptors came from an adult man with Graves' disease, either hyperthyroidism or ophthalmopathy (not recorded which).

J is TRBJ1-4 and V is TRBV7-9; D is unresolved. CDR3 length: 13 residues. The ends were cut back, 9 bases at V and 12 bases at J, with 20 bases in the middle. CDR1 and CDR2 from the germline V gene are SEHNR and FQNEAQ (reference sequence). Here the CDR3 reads CASVAAVNEELFF. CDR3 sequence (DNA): TGTGCCAGTGTGGCCGCTGTAAACGAAGAACTGTTTTTT.

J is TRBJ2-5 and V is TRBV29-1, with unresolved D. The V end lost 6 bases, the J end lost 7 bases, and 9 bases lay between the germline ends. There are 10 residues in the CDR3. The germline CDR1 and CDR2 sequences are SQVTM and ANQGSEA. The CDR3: CSVATGTQYF. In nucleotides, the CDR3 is TGCAGCGTGGCCACGGGGACCCAGTACTTC.

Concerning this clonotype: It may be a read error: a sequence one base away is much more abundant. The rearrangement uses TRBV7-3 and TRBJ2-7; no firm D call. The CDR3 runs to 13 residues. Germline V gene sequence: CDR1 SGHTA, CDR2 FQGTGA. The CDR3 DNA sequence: TGTGTCAGCAGCTTACTTCTCGACTACGAGCAGTACTTC. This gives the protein CVSSLLLDYEQYF.

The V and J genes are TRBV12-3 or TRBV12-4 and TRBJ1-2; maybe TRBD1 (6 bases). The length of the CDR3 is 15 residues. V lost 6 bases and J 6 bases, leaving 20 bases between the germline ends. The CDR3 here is CASSPSGGGVHGYTF. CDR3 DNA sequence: TGTGCCAGCAGCCCCTCAGGCGGGGGCGTGCATGGCTACACCTTC.

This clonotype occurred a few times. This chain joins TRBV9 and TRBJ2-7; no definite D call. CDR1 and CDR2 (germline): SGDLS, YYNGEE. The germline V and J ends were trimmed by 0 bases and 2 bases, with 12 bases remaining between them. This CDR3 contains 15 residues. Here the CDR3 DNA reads TGTGCCAGCAGCGTAGCTTCTGGGGATACCTACGAGCAGTACTTC. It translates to CASSVASGDTYEQYF. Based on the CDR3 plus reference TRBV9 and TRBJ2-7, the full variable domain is DSGVTQTPKHLITATGQRVTLRCSPRSGDLSVYWYQQSLDQGLQFLIQYYNGEERAKGNILERFSAQQFPDLHSELNLSSLELGDSALYFCASSVASGDTYEQYFGPGTRLTVT.

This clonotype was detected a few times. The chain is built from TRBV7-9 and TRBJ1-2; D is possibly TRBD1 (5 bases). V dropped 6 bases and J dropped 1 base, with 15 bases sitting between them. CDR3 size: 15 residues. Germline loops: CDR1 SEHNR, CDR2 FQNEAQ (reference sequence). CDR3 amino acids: CASRQWDDSNYGYTF. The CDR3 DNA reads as TGTGCCAGCAGACAATGGGACGACAGTAACTATGGCTACACCTTC. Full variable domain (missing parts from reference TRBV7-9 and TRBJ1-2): DTGVSQNPRHKITKRGQNVTFRCDPISEHNRLYWYRQTLGQGPEFLTYFQNEAQLEKSRLLSDRFSAERPKGSFSTLEIQRTEQGDSAMYLCASRQWDDSNYGYTFGSGTRLTVV.

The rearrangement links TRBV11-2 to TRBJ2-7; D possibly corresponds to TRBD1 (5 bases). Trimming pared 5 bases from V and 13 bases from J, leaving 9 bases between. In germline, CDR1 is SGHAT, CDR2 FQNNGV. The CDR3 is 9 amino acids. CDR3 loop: CASSTDSYF. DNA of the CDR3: TGTGCCAGCAGCACTGACAGCTACTTC.

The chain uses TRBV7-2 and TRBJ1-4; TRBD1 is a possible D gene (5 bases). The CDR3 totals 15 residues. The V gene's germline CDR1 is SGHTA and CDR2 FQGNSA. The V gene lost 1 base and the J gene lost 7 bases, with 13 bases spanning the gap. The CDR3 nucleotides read TGTGCCAGCAGCTTAGTCCCCGGGACGCCTGAAAAACTGTTTTTT. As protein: CASSLVPGTPEKLFF. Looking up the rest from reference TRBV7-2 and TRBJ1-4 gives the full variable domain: GAGVSQSPSNKVTEKGKDVELRCDPISGHTALYWYRQSLGQGLEFLIYFQGNSAPDKSGLPSDRFSAERTGGSVSTLTIQRTQQEDSAVYLCASSLVPGTPEKLFFGSGTQLSVL.

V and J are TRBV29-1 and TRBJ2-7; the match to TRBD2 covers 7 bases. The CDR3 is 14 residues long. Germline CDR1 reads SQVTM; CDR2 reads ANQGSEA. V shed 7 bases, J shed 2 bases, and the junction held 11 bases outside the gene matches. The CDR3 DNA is TGCAGCGCGATAAGGACGGGAGGAACCTACGAGCAGTACTTC. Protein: CSAIRTGGTYEQYF.

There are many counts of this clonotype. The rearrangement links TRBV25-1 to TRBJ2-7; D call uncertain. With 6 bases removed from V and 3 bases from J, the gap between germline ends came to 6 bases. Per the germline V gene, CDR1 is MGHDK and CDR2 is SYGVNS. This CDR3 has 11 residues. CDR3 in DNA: TGTGCCAGCAGAGACGGCTACGAGCAGTACTTC. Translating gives CASRDGYEQYF.

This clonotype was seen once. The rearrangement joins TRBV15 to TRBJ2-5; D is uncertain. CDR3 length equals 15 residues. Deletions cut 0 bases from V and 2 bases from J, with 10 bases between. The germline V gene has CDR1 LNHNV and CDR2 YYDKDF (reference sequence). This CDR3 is CATSRDRTRQETQYF. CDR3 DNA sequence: TGTGCCACCAGCAGAGATCGTACCAGACAAGAGACCCAGTACTTC.

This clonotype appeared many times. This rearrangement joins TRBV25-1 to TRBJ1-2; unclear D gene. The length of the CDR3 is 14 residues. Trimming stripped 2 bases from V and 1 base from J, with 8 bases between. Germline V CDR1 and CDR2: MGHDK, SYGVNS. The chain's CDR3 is CASSEPGSNYGYTF. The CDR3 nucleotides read TGTGCCAGCAGTGAACCCGGGAGTAACTATGGCTACACCTTC.

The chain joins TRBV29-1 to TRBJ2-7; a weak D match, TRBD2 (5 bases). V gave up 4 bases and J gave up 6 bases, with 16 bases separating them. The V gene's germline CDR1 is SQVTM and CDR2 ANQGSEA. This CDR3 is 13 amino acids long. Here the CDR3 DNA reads TGCAGCGTTGGGGAAGGGTATCGGGGCGAGCAGTACTTC. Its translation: CSVGEGYRGEQYF.

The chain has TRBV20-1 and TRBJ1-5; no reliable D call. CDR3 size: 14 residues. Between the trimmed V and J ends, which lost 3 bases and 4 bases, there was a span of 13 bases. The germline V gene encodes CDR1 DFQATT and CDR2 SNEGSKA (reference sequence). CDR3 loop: CSASGTDFNQPQHF. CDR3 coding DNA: TGCAGTGCTAGTGGCACCGACTTTAATCAGCCCCAGCATTTT.

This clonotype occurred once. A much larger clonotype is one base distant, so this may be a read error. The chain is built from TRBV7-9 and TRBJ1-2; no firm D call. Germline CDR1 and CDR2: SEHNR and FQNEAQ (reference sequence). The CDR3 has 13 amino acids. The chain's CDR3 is CANSLAPAYGYTF. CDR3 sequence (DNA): TGTGCCAACAGCTTAGCGCCCGCTTATGGCTACACCTTC.

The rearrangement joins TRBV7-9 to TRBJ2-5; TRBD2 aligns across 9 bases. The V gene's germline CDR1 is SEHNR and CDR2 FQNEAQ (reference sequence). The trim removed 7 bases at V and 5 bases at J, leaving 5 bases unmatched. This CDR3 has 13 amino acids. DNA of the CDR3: TGTGCCAGCAAGCGGGGGGCTCAGGAGACCCAGTACTTC. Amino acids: CASKRGAQETQYF.

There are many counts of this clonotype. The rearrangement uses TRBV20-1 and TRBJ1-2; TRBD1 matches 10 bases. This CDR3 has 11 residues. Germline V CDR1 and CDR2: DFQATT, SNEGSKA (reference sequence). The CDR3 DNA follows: TGCAGCGCTGGACAGGGGGGTGGCTACACCTTC. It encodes CSAGQGGGYTF.

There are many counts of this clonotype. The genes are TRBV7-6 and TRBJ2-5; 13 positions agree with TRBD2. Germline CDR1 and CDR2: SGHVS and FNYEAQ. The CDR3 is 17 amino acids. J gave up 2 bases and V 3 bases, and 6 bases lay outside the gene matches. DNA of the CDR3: TGTGCCAGCAGCTTTGGACCGGGACTAGCGGGACAAGAGACCCAGTACTTC. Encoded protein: CASSFGPGLAGQETQYF.